Listed here are 14 T cell receptor beta chains from one sample, sequenced in a study of cytomegalovirus exposure and HLA in healthy donors. The PCR had 60 Vbeta and 13 Jbeta primers. Method: immunoSEQ multiplex PCR; TCRdb's copy keeps in-frame clones and lacks some. The repertoire holds about 100,000 clones, with roughly 75% as singletons. Input material: PBMCs. Receptor source: a woman in her sixties or seventies in good health and CMV-seronegative.

This clone was detected a few times. The chain joins TRBV7-9 to TRBJ2-3; weak D call: TRBD2 (6 bases). V shed 3 bases and J shed 3 bases, with 13 bases lying between them. Germline values: CDR1 SEHNR, CDR2 FQNEAQ (reference sequence). The length of the CDR3 is 15 residues. The CDR3 region has the DNA TGTGCCAGCAGCTTCGGGGCGGGACCTACAGATACGCAGTATTTT. Translation: CASSFGAGPTDTQYF.

CDR3 in amino acids: CASSQSPAGNTIYF. Written as DNA, the CDR3 is TGTGCCAGCAGCCAATCCCCGGCTGGAAACACCATATATTTT. This rearrangement joins TRBV14 to TRBJ1-3; no clear D gene. The CDR3 length is 14 residues. Germline V gene data show CDR1 as SGHDN and CDR2 as FVKESK. V was pared by 2 bases and J by 2 bases, with 7 bases between.

The chain employs TRBV10-2 and TRBJ1-5; D gene uncertain. The CDR3 has 14 residues. Germline CDR1 and CDR2: WSHSY and SAAADI. V was shortened by 3 bases and J by 3 bases, with 9 bases between the two germline ends. The CDR3 loop is CASSDRSTNQPQHF. CDR3 coding DNA: TGCGCCAGCAGTGACAGGTCAACCAATCAGCCCCAGCATTTT.

V usage is TRBV7-9 and J usage is TRBJ1-4; 8 bases are a match to TRBD1. V shed 4 bases and J 8 bases; nucleotides not matched to a gene: 12. Germline V CDR1 and CDR2: SEHNR, FQNEAQ (reference sequence). This CDR3 region has 16 residues. This chain's CDR3 is CASSSQGGEYNEKLFF. The DNA for the CDR3 is TGTGCCAGCAGCTCACAGGGGGGGGAATATAACGAAAAACTGTTTTTT.

The V call is TRBV19, the J call TRBJ1-2; maybe TRBD1 (5 bases). The CDR3 covers 13 residues. The V and J ends lost 3 bases and 7 bases respectively, with 12 bases between them. Germline lookup yields CDR1 LNHDA and CDR2 SQIVND (reference sequence). In DNA form, the CDR3 reads TGTGCCAGTAGTATCGGGGGTGCCTCTGGCTACACCTTC. Translated, it gives CASSIGGASGYTF. Variable domain in full (rest from reference TRBV19 and TRBJ1-2): DGGITQSPKYLFRKEGQNVTLSCEQNLNHDAMYWYRQDPGQGLRLIYYSQIVNDFQKGDIAEGYSVSREKKESFPLTVTSAQKNPTAFYLCASSIGGASGYTFGSGTRLTVV.

Here the CDR3 reads CASSLYGTSGYEQYF. As DNA, the CDR3 is TGTGCCAGCAGTTTATACGGGACTAGCGGATACGAGCAGTACTTC. The chain carries TRBV6-4 and TRBJ2-7; 11 bases line up with TRBD2. CDR3 length: 15 amino acids. Germline values: CDR1 MRHNA, CDR2 SNTAGT. The V and J ends lost 5 bases and 4 bases, in that order; junction bases with no gene match: 7.

The J gene is TRBJ1-2, the V gene TRBV10-3, with D tentatively TRBD1 (5 bases). The length of the CDR3 is 14 residues. Deletions cut 6 bases from V and 8 bases from J, with 19 bases between. CDR1 and CDR2 (germline): ENHRY, SYGVKD. In DNA form, the CDR3 reads TGTGCCATCAGCCCTGACAGCCGGGCATGGGGCTACACCTTC. Amino acid sequence: CAISPDSRAWGYTF.

Turning to this clone: The junction departs from the called germline gene at one end, perhaps through a read error. The chain is built from TRBV19 and TRBJ1-1; 10 bases line up with TRBD1. Germline lookup yields CDR1 LNHDA and CDR2 SQIVND (reference sequence). The CDR3 extends over 16 amino acids. The CDR3 is CASSTREDRGNPEAFF. The DNA of the CDR3 is TGTGCCAGTAGTACCCGAGAGGACAGGGGGAACCCTGAAGCTTTCTTT.

The chain combines TRBV14 with TRBJ2-6; D is unresolved. Germline V gene sequence: CDR1 SGHDN, CDR2 FVKESK. Trimming removed 1 base at V and 2 bases at J, with 6 bases between. The CDR3 runs to 15 residues. This chain's CDR3 is CASSQGDPGANVLTF. The CDR3 coding sequence is TGTGCCAGCAGCCAAGGAGATCCTGGGGCCAACGTCCTGACTTTC.

The rearrangement uses TRBV28 and TRBJ1-2; D call uncertain. The V gene's germline CDR1 is MDHEN and CDR2 SYDVKM. The CDR3 covers 11 residues. The V end was cut by 8 bases, the J end by 4 bases, with 8 bases between. CDR3 sequence: CASRAGYGYTF. The CDR3 coding sequence is TGTGCCAGCCGGGCGGGCTATGGCTACACCTTC.

The chain joins TRBV2 to TRBJ1-2, with 7 bases matching TRBD1. The J segment lost 4 bases and the V segment lost 3 bases, leaving 14 bases of the junction unmatched. The CDR3 spans 17 residues. Germline assignment: CDR1 SNHLY and CDR2 FYNNEI. The CDR3, as DNA: TGTGCCAGCAGTGACTTCTCAACGGGACAGACGAGCTATGGCTACACCTTC. Translation gives CASSDFSTGQTSYGYTF.

This sequence joins TRBV5-1 and TRBJ2-7, with a weak D call TRBD2 (6 bases). The CDR3 is made up of 15 amino acids. Per the germline V gene, CDR1 is SGHRS and CDR2 is YFSETQ. Trimming cost V 0 bases and J 0 bases, with 10 bases left between them. The CDR3 DNA reads as TGCGCCAGCAGCTTGGGCGGGGTAGACTCCTACGAGCAGTACTTC. Translation gives CASSLGGVDSYEQYF.

The gene calls are TRBV25-1 and TRBJ1-2; D is possibly TRBD1 (5 bases). Per the germline V gene, CDR1 is MGHDK and CDR2 is SYGVNS. This CDR3 comprises 15 residues. Trimming took off 1 base at V and 6 bases at J, with 15 bases between the two ends. DNA of the CDR3: TGTGCCAGCAGTGAATTGGGGGGGAATGGGAATGGCTACACCTTC. Protein product: CASSELGGNGNGYTF.

This clone was counted a few times. The V and J genes are TRBV5-5 and TRBJ2-5, with D possibly TRBD1 on 6 matching bases. The ends were cut back, 6 bases at V and 3 bases at J, with 18 bases in the middle. CDR1 and CDR2 from the germline V gene are SGHKS and YYEKEE (reference sequence). The CDR3 is made up of 15 amino acids. This CDR3 reads CASTTSGTKKETQYF. The CDR3 DNA follows: TGTGCCAGCACGACATCCGGGACAAAGAAAGAGACCCAGTACTTC.